The entry below describes one TCR beta chain. Its target is not known. A multiplex PCR was run with 60 Vbeta primers and 13 Jbeta primers. Profiling relied on immunoSEQ multiplex PCR, and the TCRdb table lists in-frame clones only, not all of them. The data show approximately 160,000 clones, about 77% seen once. This specimen comes from a study of cytomegalovirus exposure and HLA in healthy donors. Study-level results: In an earlier analysis, most TCR beta V segments were productive about 90% or about 30% of the time.

Germline V gene data show CDR1 as PRHDT and CDR2 as FYEKMQ (reference sequence). There are 17 residues in the CDR3. The V segment lost 3 bases and the J segment 3 bases; nucleotides outside the gene matches: 10. Sequencing was done on a sample of PBMCs. This TCR was recovered from a male donor in good health and CMV-seropositive. The gene calls are TRBV13 and TRBJ1-1, with 10 positions matching TRBD1. This CDR3 is CASSFSDRGQGDTEAFF. The CDR3 DNA reads as TGTGCCAGCAGCTTCTCCGACAGGGGGCAGGGGGACACTGAAGCTTTCTTT.